These 28 T cell receptor beta chains originate from one sample sequenced in a study of OX40 agonist ivuxolimab in advanced cancers. TCRdb keeps only in-frame clones here, not all; method: immunoSEQ multiplex PCR. The sample lists about 55,000 clones, approximately 90% seen once, with roughly 1.5% in the top ten. The sample consisted of CD4+ or CD8+ T cells sorted from blood, taken in a trial of the OX40 agonist ivuxolimab. All receptors derive from an adult with an advanced solid tumor such as melanoma, head and neck, liver or kidney cancer.

V and J are TRBV6-1 and TRBJ1-3, with 7 bases that match TRBD1. The CDR3 runs 14 residues. Unmatched junction bases numbered 8, after V lost 7 bases and J lost 5 bases. Germline lookup yields CDR1 MNHNS and CDR2 SASEGT. The DNA for the CDR3 is TGTGCCAGCACCACAGGGGAAACGAGAAACACCATATATTTT. Protein: CASTTGETRNTIYF.

This clone was picked up one time. The gene calls are TRBV30 and TRBJ1-6; the D is unclear. The V end was cut by 1 base, the J end by 4 bases, with 14 bases between. This CDR3 has 16 amino acids. Germline V lookup: CDR1 GTSNPN, CDR2 SVGIG (reference sequence). CDR3: CAWSAPPIGYNSPLHF. The CDR3 nucleotides read TGTGCCTGGAGTGCCCCGCCCATCGGGTATAATTCACCCCTCCACTTT.

This clone occurred a few times. This rearrangement joins TRBV5-1 to TRBJ2-3; TRBD2 agrees at 10 bases. Losses at the gene ends were 4 bases for V and 0 bases for J; bases not matched to a gene: 8. This CDR3 comprises 17 residues. The germline gives CDR1 SGHRS, CDR2 YFSETQ. The CDR3 sequence: CASSRGRTSGSTDTQYF. As DNA, the CDR3 is TGCGCCAGCAGCCGGGGGCGGACTAGCGGTAGCACAGATACGCAGTATTTT. Filled out from reference TRBV5-1 and TRBJ2-3, the complete variable domain reads KAGVTQTPRYLIKTRGQQVTLSCSPISGHRSVSWYQQTPGQGLQFLFEYFSETQRNKGNFPGRFSGRQFSNSRSEMNVSTLELGDSALYLCASSRGRTSGSTDTQYFGPGTRLTVL.

The CDR3, as DNA: TGTGCCAGCCACCGGGACAGGGGTCCGGAGACCCAGTACTTC. Encoded protein: CASHRDRGPETQYF. The chain carries TRBV6-5 and TRBJ2-5, with TRBD1 matching 10 bases. Per the germline V gene, CDR1 is MNHEY and CDR2 is SVGAGI. This CDR3 has 14 residues. The J segment lost 5 bases and the V segment lost 8 bases, leaving 8 bases of the junction unmatched.

This clone was counted a single time. The chain recombines TRBV9 with TRBJ1-2; D might be TRBD1 (5 bases). CDR3 length: 14 residues. The germline CDR1 and CDR2 sequences are SGDLS and YYNGEE. Trimming shortened V by 5 bases and J by 8 bases, and 19 bases separated the two germline ends. CDR3 bases: TGTGCCAGCAGTGCAGGGTTGGGGCCTTTGGGCTACACCTTC. It codes for CASSAGLGPLGYTF.

The V and J genes are TRBV30 and TRBJ1-1; 7 positions match TRBD1. The CDR3 totals 16 residues. The germline gives CDR1 GTSNPN, CDR2 SVGIG (reference sequence). Trimming at V came to 3 bases and at J to 0 bases, leaving 10 bases not matched to a gene. In DNA form, the CDR3 reads TGTGCCTGGAGATCCGGGACAGTTGTCATGAACACTGAAGCTTTCTTT. Its protein product is CAWRSGTVVMNTEAFF.

This clone was detected once. The genes are TRBV10-3 and TRBJ1-2, with D possibly matching TRBD1 (5 bases). The germline V gene encodes CDR1 ENHRY and CDR2 SYGVKD. The CDR3 is 13 residues long. V was trimmed by 11 bases and J by 3 bases, leaving 16 bases between them. DNA for the CDR3: TGTGCCTCCACGTCGGGGCTTGACTATGGCTACACCTTC. This encodes CASTSGLDYGYTF.

There are a few counts of this clone. V gene TRBV2 combines with J gene TRBJ2-7; a weak D match, TRBD2 (6 bases). Germline V gene sequence: CDR1 SNHLY, CDR2 FYNNEI. CDR3 size: 14 residues. Trimming left V 5 bases short and J 3 bases short, with 14 bases between. The CDR3 spells CASSPGWGDYEQYF. For the CDR3, the DNA is TGTGCCAGCAGTCCAGGGTGGGGGGACTACGAGCAGTACTTC.

V is TRBV19 and J is TRBJ2-1; unclear D gene. Germline V gene sequence: CDR1 LNHDA, CDR2 SQIVND (reference sequence). Trimming stripped 2 bases from V and 3 bases from J, with 11 bases between. The length of the CDR3 is 15 residues. Written as DNA, the CDR3 is TGTGCCAGTAGTATAAGGTTGAGCGACTACAATGAGCAGTTCTTC. This gives the protein CASSIRLSDYNEQFF.

The J gene is TRBJ1-1, the V gene TRBV5-4; 9 positions match TRBD1. With V trimmed by 4 bases and J by 0 bases, 7 bases remained unmatched. The CDR3 is 16 amino acids. The germline V gene has CDR1 SGHNT and CDR2 YYREEE (reference sequence). The CDR3 here is CASSPTGGPMNTEAFF. In DNA, the CDR3 is TGTGCCAGCAGCCCCACAGGGGGCCCTATGAACACTGAAGCTTTCTTT.

This sequence joins TRBV2 and TRBJ1-2; 9 bases are a match to TRBD1. The V and J ends lost 6 bases and 4 bases, in that order; junction bases with no gene match: 9. Germline values: CDR1 SNHLY, CDR2 FYNNEI. The CDR3 is made up of 15 amino acids. The CDR3 DNA reads TGTGCCAGCAGGGCGACCGGGACAGGGTCCTATGGCTACACCTTC. It translates to CASRATGTGSYGYTF. The entire variable domain, with the rest obtained from reference TRBV2 and TRBJ1-2, is as follows: EPEVTQTPSHQVTQMGQEVILRCVPISNHLYFYWYRQILGQKVEFLVSFYNNEISEKSEIFDDQFSVERPDGSNFTLKIRSTKLEDSAMYFCASRATGTGSYGYTFGSGTRLTVV.

This chain links TRBV4-2 with TRBJ2-5; 8 bases are shared with TRBD2. The CDR3 has 15 amino acids. V lost 4 bases, J lost 5 bases, and 9 bases stayed unmatched. CDR1 and CDR2 from the germline V gene are LGHNA and YNFKEQ. CDR3 residues: CASSPQAGVGETQYF. The CDR3 DNA is TGTGCCAGCAGCCCGCAAGCGGGAGTAGGGGAGACCCAGTACTTC.

The J gene is TRBJ2-5, the V gene TRBV6-6; 8 nucleotides line up with TRBD1. The CDR3 runs to 13 residues. Trimming at V came to 9 bases and at J to 3 bases, leaving 6 bases not matched to a gene. Germline V gene data show CDR1 as MNHNY and CDR2 as SVGAGI (reference sequence). DNA for the CDR3: TGTGCCAGTGGCGGACAGGGTAAAGAGACCCAGTACTTC. It encodes CASGGQGKETQYF.

This chain joins TRBV5-1 and TRBJ1-1; no definite D call. From germline, CDR1 is SGHRS and CDR2 YFSETQ. Trimming stripped 0 bases from V and 1 base from J, with 7 bases between. The CDR3 covers 14 residues. CDR3 nucleotide sequence: TGCGCCAGCAGCTTGGCAGGCGGGAACACTGAAGCTTTCTTT. The encoded protein is CASSLAGGNTEAFF.

The V and J genes are TRBV5-1 and TRBJ2-1, with 12 bases that match TRBD2. CDR1 SGHRS and CDR2 YFSETQ come from the germline V gene. This CDR3 has 17 residues. V shed 4 bases, J shed 5 bases, and the junction held 10 bases outside the gene matches. DNA of the CDR3: TGCGCCAGCAGCGCCCTAGCGGGAGGGCCTGGGGACAATGAGCAGTTCTTC. Its protein product is CASSALAGGPGDNEQFF. Complete variable domain (other parts from reference TRBV5-1 and TRBJ2-1): KAGVTQTPRYLIKTRGQQVTLSCSPISGHRSVSWYQQTPGQGLQFLFEYFSETQRNKGNFPGRFSGRQFSNSRSEMNVSTLELGDSALYLCASSALAGGPGDNEQFFGPGTRLTVL.

The chain recombines TRBV9 with TRBJ2-2, with D tentatively TRBD1 (6 bases). CDR1 is SGDLS and CDR2 is YYNGEE in the germline V gene. V lost 4 bases, J lost 4 bases, and 14 bases lay in between. There are 15 residues in the CDR3. CDR3 region: CASSPQTGLTGELFF. CDR3 nucleotide sequence: TGTGCCAGCAGCCCTCAAACAGGGCTCACCGGGGAGCTGTTTTTT.

The CDR3 DNA reads as TGTGCCAGCAGCGCGGACAGGACCACCTACAATGAGCAGTTCTTC. It is translated as CASSADRTTYNEQFF. This chain joins TRBV2 and TRBJ2-1, with 7 bases fitting TRBD1. The CDR3 spans 15 residues. V lost 6 bases to trimming and J lost 2 bases; unmatched junction nucleotides: 7. Germline V gene sequence: CDR1 SNHLY, CDR2 FYNNEI. The full variable domain, rest sourced from reference TRBV2 and TRBJ2-1, is EPEVTQTPSHQVTQMGQEVILRCVPISNHLYFYWYRQILGQKVEFLVSFYNNEISEKSEIFDDQFSVERPDGSNFTLKIRSTKLEDSAMYFCASSADRTTYNEQFFGPGTRLTVL.

V gene TRBV2 combines with J gene TRBJ2-1, with 10 nucleotides matching TRBD1. This CDR3 spans 15 amino acids. The germline V gene has CDR1 SNHLY and CDR2 FYNNEI. The V gene end was trimmed by 6 bases and the J gene end by 2 bases; junction bases not matched to a gene: 4. The CDR3, as DNA: TGTGCCAGCAGCGGACAGGGGGGCACCTACAATGAGCAGTTCTTC. Amino acid sequence: CASSGQGGTYNEQFF. The full variable domain, its missing parts supplied by reference TRBV2 and TRBJ2-1, is EPEVTQTPSHQVTQMGQEVILRCVPISNHLYFYWYRQILGQKVEFLVSFYNNEISEKSEIFDDQFSVERPDGSNFTLKIRSTKLEDSAMYFCASSGQGGTYNEQFFGPGTRLTVL.

V gene TRBV6-6 combines with J gene TRBJ2-3, with 10 bases identical to TRBD2. Germline V gene lookup returns CDR1 MNHNY and CDR2 SVGAGI (reference sequence). This CDR3 region has 16 residues. V trimming: 7 bases; J trimming: 5 bases; junction bases outside the gene matches: 12. The CDR3 bases are TGTGCCAGCACGTCTCTAGCGGGGGCTCGCCTAGATACGCAGTATTTT. Its translation is CASTSLAGARLDTQYF.

On this clone itself: A much larger clone differs from this one at a single base, so this may be a read error. The sample carries other DNA sequences with the same CDR3. The chain has TRBV5-4 and TRBJ2-7; a possible D gene is TRBD2 (6 bases). This CDR3 spans 15 amino acids. Deletions cut 1 base from V and 1 base from J, with 12 bases between. Germline assignment: CDR1 SGHNT and CDR2 YYREEE (reference sequence). CDR3 sequence: CASSLIGGGSYEQYF. The CDR3 region has the DNA TGTGCCAGCAGCTTGATCGGGGGTGGGTCCTACGAGCAGTACTTC.

The chain recombines TRBV4-1 with TRBJ2-1, with a weak D call TRBD2 (6 bases). The germline V and J ends were trimmed by 4 bases and 6 bases, with 16 bases remaining between them. The CDR3 contains 15 residues. Germline V CDR1 and CDR2: MGHRA, YSYEKL. The CDR3 nucleotides are TGCGCCAGCAGCCGCGGGACTTACAGGCTCAATGAGCAGTTCTTC. Its translation: CASSRGTYRLNEQFF.

V usage is TRBV7-6 and J usage is TRBJ2-7, with D perhaps given as TRBD1 or TRBD2 (5 bases each). This CDR3 spans 13 amino acids. The V gene lost 4 bases and the J gene lost 2 bases, with 9 bases spanning the gap. The germline V gene encodes CDR1 SGHVS and CDR2 FNYEAQ. This CDR3 is CASSSGRAYEQYF. The DNA for the CDR3 is TGTGCCAGCAGCTCGGGACGGGCCTACGAGCAGTACTTC.

The chain couples TRBV5-1 to TRBJ2-3; tentatively, D is TRBD1 (6 bases). V was clipped by 0 bases and J by 2 bases, with 10 bases between them. This CDR3 has 15 amino acids. The germline gives CDR1 SGHRS, CDR2 YFSETQ. CDR3 bases: TGCGCCAGCAGCTTGGACAGGGTGACCACAGATACGCAGTATTTT. Amino acid sequence: CASSLDRVTTDTQYF. Supplemented by reference TRBV5-1 and TRBJ2-3, the full variable domain reads KAGVTQTPRYLIKTRGQQVTLSCSPISGHRSVSWYQQTPGQGLQFLFEYFSETQRNKGNFPGRFSGRQFSNSRSEMNVSTLELGDSALYLCASSLDRVTTDTQYFGPGTRLTVL.

This clone is a singleton in its sample. The chain carries TRBV30 and TRBJ1-4, with D unclear. V was trimmed by 1 base and J by 3 bases, leaving 9 bases between them. The CDR3 has 14 amino acids. CDR1 and CDR2 (germline): GTSNPN, SVGIG (reference sequence). This chain's CDR3 is CAWSGIPANEKLFF. The CDR3 bases are TGTGCCTGGAGTGGGATCCCGGCTAATGAAAAACTGTTTTTT.

The chain is built from TRBV19 and TRBJ2-1; 8 nucleotides match TRBD2. The junction had 14 bases not matched to a gene; V was cut back by 3 bases and J by 4 bases. Per germline, CDR1 LNHDA and CDR2 SQIVND (reference sequence). The CDR3 covers 18 residues. The CDR3 DNA reads TGTGCCAGTAGTATTAGGGCCCTTGCTAGCGGGTCGTACAATGAGCAGTTCTTC. It is translated as CASSIRALASGSYNEQFF.

With regard to this clone: In the same sample, other DNA sequences code for this CDR3. The chain employs TRBV5-1 and TRBJ2-2, with D hard to call. Deletions cut 0 bases from V and 2 bases from J, with 2 bases between. Germline CDR1 reads SGHRS; CDR2 reads YFSETQ. This CDR3 comprises 13 residues. CDR3 amino acids: CASSLGNTGELFF. CDR3 bases: TGCGCCAGCAGCTTGGGAAACACCGGGGAGCTGTTTTTT.

This chain links TRBV6-6 with TRBJ1-1; 7 nucleotides align to TRBD1. The J segment lost 11 bases and the V segment lost 6 bases, leaving 15 bases of the junction unmatched. Germline V gene sequence: CDR1 MNHNY, CDR2 SVGAGI (reference sequence). The CDR3 extends over 14 amino acids. This chain's CDR3 is CASSEDRRYLAAFF. The CDR3 nucleotides read TGTGCCAGCAGCGAGGACAGGAGATACCTGGCGGCTTTCTTT.

This sequence joins TRBV28 and TRBJ2-2, with 7 bases identical to TRBD1. Germline trimming cut 10 bases from V and 6 bases from J; bases unmatched to any gene: 11. CDR3 length equals 14 residues. In germline, CDR1 is MDHEN, CDR2 SYDVKM. The CDR3 reads CATKQGYLAGELFF. The DNA of the CDR3 is TGTGCCACCAAACAGGGGTATTTAGCCGGGGAGCTGTTTTTT.